This T cell receptor (beta chain) is drawn from a study of PD-1 blockade in classical Hodgkin lymphoma. Across the study: The study gave patients nivolumab 3 mg/kg intravenously every 2 weeks. Study-wide results and caveats: The diversity seen at baseline in complete responders resembled that of newly diagnosed patients.

V was pared by 0 bases and J by 0 bases, with 11 bases of the junction left unmatched. This CDR3 is 20 amino acids long. Germline V gives CDR1 SGHRS, CDR2 YFSETQ. Each patient's relapse followed autologous stem cell transplantation, and brentuximab vedotin exposure varied. Comments on this clone: The antigen is unknown.

Profiled with immunoSEQ multiplex PCR; TCRdb holds only in-frame clones, not every one. The top ten hold 13% of the sample, which has tens of thousands of clones, more than 70% seen once. This sequence was found in a human donor with classical Hodgkin lymphoma. The specimen comprised peripheral blood mononuclear cells (PBMCs), sampled at baseline. This sequence joins TRBV5-1 and TRBJ2-4, with 11 bases that match TRBD1. CDR3 sequence (DNA): TGCGCCAGCAGCTTGGCAGGGGACAGGGGGACCCTACGAGCCAAAAACATTCAGTACTTC. Its protein product is CASSLAGDRGTLRAKNIQYF.